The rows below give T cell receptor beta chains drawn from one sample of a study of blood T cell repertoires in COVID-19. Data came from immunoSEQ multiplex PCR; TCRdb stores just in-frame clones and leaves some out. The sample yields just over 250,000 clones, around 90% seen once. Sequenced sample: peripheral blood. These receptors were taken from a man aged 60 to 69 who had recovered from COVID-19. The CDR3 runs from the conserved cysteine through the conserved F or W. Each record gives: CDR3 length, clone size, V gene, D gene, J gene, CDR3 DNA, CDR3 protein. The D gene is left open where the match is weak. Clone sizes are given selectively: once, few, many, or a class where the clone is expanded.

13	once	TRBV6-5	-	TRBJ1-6	TGTGCCAGCAGCAGGGGTTACAATTCACCCCTCCACTTT	CASSRGYNSPLHF
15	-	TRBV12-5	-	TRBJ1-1	TGTGCTAGTGCCAAGCAGTTAGGGGGTAACACTGAAGCTTTCTTT	CASAKQLGGNTEAFF
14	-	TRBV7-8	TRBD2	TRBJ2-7	TGTGCCAGCAGCTACGCGGGGGGGCGTGAAGAGCAGTACTTC	CASSYAGGREEQYF
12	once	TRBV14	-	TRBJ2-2	TGTGCCAGCAGCCAAGTCCGCGGGGAGCTGTTTTTT	CASSQVRGELFF
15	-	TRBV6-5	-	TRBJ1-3	TGTGCCAGCAGTCCGACAGGCCCCTCTGGAAACACCATATATTTT	CASSPTGPSGNTIYF
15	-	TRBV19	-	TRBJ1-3	TGTGCCAGTAGCCCGGACAGAGTCTCTGGAAACACCATATATTTT	CASSPDRVSGNTIYF
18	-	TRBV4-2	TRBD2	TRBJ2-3	TGTGCCAGCAGCCAAGGGGAGCGGGGGGGCCTTATAACAGATACGCAGTATTTT	CASSQGERGGLITDTQYF
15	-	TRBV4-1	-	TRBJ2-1	TGCGCCAGCAGCCAAGTGGGTGAGCGGCGGAATGAGCAGTTCTTC	CASSQVGERRNEQFF
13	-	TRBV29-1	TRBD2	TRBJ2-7	TGCAGCGTTGACGCGGGGGGTGGTTACGAGCAGTACTTC	CSVDAGGGYEQYF
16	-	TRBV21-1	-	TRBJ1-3	TGTGCCAGCAGCAAAGCCGGGACAGCCGCTGGAAACACCATATATTTT	CASSKAGTAAGNTIYF
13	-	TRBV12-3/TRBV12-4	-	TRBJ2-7	TGTGCCAGCAGTTTGGGGGGAAGCTACGAGCAGTACTTC	CASSLGGSYEQYF
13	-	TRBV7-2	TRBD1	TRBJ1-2	TGTGCCAGCAGCTCGGGACAGGGCGGGGGCTACACCTTC	CASSSGQGGGYTF
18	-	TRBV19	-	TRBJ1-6	TGTGCCAGTAGTATAGATTGGGCAGGGCTTTACACGTCGTCACCCCTCCACTTT	CASSIDWAGLYTSSPLHF
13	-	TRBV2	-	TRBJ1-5	TGTGCCAGCAACCGGGATAGCAATCAGCCCCAGCATTTT	CASNRDSNQPQHF
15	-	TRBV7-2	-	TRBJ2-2	TGTGCCAGCAGCTTAGTTGCGGGGACCACCGGGGAGCTGTTTTTT	CASSLVAGTTGELFF
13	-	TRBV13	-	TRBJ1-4	TGTGCCAGCAGCTTCGGGGGGCGTAAAAAACTGTTTTTT	CASSFGGRKKLFF
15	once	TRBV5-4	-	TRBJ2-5	TGTGCCAGCAGCTTGAACAGCAACTCTTTAGAGACCCAGTACTTC	CASSLNSNSLETQYF